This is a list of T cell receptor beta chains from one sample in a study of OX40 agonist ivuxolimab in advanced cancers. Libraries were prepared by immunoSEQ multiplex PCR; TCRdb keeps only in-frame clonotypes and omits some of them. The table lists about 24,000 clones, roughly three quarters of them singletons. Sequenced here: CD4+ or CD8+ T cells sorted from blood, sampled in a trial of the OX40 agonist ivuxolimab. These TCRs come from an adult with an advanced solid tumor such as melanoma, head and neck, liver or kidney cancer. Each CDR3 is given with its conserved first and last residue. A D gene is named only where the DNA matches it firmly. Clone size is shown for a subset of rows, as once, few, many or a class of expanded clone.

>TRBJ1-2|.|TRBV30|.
TGTGCCTGGAGCTTGGGGGCCCTGGATGGCTACACCTTC
CAWSLGALDGYTF
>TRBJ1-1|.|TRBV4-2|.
TGTGCCAGCAGCTTGGTTATCTCTGAAGCTTTCTTT
CASSLVISEAFF
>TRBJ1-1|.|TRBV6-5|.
TGTGCCAGCAGTTTGACTGTGAACACTGAAGCTTTCTTT
CASSLTVNTEAFF
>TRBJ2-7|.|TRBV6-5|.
TGTGCCAGCACCTACGGACCGAGCTACGAGCAGTACTTC
CASTYGPSYEQYF
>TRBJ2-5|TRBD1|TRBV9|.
TGTGCCAGCACCATCGGACAGGGTGGAGAGACCCAGTACTTC
CASTIGQGGETQYF
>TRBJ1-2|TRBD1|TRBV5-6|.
TGTGCCAGCAGCCCTCGGGACAGGGGGAAATATGGCTACACCTTC
CASSPRDRGKYGYTF
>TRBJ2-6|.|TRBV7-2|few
TGTGCCAGCAGCTCGGGGTCTGGGCCCTCTGGGGCCAACGTCCTGACTTTC
CASSSGSGPSGANVLTF
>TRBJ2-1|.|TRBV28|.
TGTGCCATCCGAGCAAGCTCCTACAATGAGCAGTTCTTC
CAIRASSYNEQFF
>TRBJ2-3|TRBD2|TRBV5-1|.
TGCGCCAGCAGGATGCAAGCGGGGGGAACAGATACGCAGTATTTT
CASRMQAGGTDTQYF
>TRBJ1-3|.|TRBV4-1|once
TGCGCCAGCACCCTCTCTCTTGTCTCGCCCACCATATATTTT
CASTLSLVSPTIYF
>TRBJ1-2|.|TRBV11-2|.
TGTGCCAGCAGCTTATCGGTAGCCTTGATTAACTATGGCTACACCTTC
CASSLSVALINYGYTF
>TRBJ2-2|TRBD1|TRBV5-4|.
TGTGCCAGCAGCTTGAAGACAGGGGGCGGGGGCACCGGGGAGCTGTTTTTT
CASSLKTGGGGTGELFF
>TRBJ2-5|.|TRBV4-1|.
TGCGCCAGCAGCCAAGGGACCGCGGGGGAGACCCAGTACTTC
CASSQGTAGETQYF
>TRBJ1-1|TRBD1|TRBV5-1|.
TGCGCCAGCAGCTGGACAGGGGATGGCACTGAAGCTTTCTTT
CASSWTGDGTEAFF
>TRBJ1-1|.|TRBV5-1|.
TGCGCCAGCAGTCTGACAGGGAACACTGAAGCTTTCTTT
CASSLTGNTEAFF
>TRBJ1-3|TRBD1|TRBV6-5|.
TGTGCCAGCAGCAGACAGGGTAGAAACACCATATATTTT
CASSRQGRNTIYF
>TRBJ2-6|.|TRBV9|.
TGTGCCAGCAGCGTAGCTGGTCGTCAGGGGGCCAACGTCCTGACTTTC
CASSVAGRQGANVLTF
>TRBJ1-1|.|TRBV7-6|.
TGTGCCAGCAGCTTAGAGCAGGGTACGAACACTGAAGCTTTCTTT
CASSLEQGTNTEAFF
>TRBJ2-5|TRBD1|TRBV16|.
TGTGCCAGCAGCCAAACTTCCGACAGGGAAGAGACCCAGTACTTC
CASSQTSDREETQYF
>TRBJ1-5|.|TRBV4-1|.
TGCGCCAGCAGCCCAAGGGGGGGGCAGTATAGCAATCAGCCCCAGCATTTT
CASSPRGGQYSNQPQHF
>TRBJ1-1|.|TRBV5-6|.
TGTGCCAGCAGCTTGGATTCCGGGGTGGGATCTGAAGCTTTCTTT
CASSLDSGVGSEAFF
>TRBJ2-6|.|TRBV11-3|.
TGTGCCAGCAGCTTAGATGCAGGGATTGGGGCCAACGTCCTGACTTTC
CASSLDAGIGANVLTF
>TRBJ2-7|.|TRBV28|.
TGTGCCAGCAGTCCAAGGACCGTACCTGGGAGCTCCTACGAGCAGTACTTC
CASSPRTVPGSSYEQYF
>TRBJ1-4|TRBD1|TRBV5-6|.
TGTGCCAGCAGCCCACAGGGGGCGAGGGAAAAACTGTTTTTT
CASSPQGAREKLFF
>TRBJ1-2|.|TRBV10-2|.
TGCGCCAGCAGTGAAAGGCCTAACTATGGCTACACCTTC
CASSERPNYGYTF
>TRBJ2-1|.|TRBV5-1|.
TGCGCCAGCAGCGAGAGGCCTAACTACAATGAGCAGTTCTTC
CASSERPNYNEQFF
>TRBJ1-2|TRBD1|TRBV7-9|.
TGTGCTAGCAGCCCACGGACAGGGAGTTTAGAAGGCTACACCTTC
CASSPRTGSLEGYTF
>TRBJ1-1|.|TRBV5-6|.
TGTGCCAGCAGCTTGAATTGGGCGGTCGACACTGAAGCTTTCTTT
CASSLNWAVDTEAFF
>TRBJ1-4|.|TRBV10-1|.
TGCGCCAGCAGTGAGGGACGGAAAAATGAAAAACTGTTTTTT
CASSEGRKNEKLFF
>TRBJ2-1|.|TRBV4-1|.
TGCGCCAGCAGCTTTAGACTGGTAAACTACAATGAGCAGTTCTTC
CASSFRLVNYNEQFF
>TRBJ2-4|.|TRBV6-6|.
TGTGCCAGCAGTTACGGAGAAAACATTCAGTACTTC
CASSYGENIQYF
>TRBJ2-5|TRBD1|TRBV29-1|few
TGCAGCGTTTCAGGTTGGGACAGTCAAGAGACCCAGTACTTC
CSVSGWDSQETQYF
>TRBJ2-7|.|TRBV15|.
TGTGCCACCAGCAGCACGAAAGACTACTCCTACGAGCAGTACTTC
CATSSTKDYSYEQYF